This T cell receptor beta chain was identified during a study of blood T cell repertoires in COVID-19 (TCRdb year 2020). Describing the broader study: Samples covering the acute and convalescent phases of COVID-19 were provided by collaborators in the United States, Italy and Spain. Subjects who had been exposed to COVID-19, were actively infected with it, or had recovered from it provided the deeply sampled blood TCRbeta repertoires that made up the dataset. Where available, HLA class I and class II types were taken from metadata supplied by the sample provider and were not determined by assay-based typing. Samples came from the ongoing ImmuneRACE study (first 160 participants) plus 1,254 subjects from 6 global collaborators. A freely available public database, intended as a resource for researchers studying the immune response to SARS-CoV-2, is where the repertoires were released. The material from the prospective study consisted of cDNA or gDNA derived from T cells, B-cell-depleted T cells, or PBMCs. A de-identified subject ID, COVID-19 status, age in years and sex were almost always included in the sample metadata. The paper's findings and limits, for the study overall: Clinical and demographic metadata were provided uncurated, with the amount varying by source and participant.

The germline V gene gives CDR1 as SGHVS and CDR2 as FQNEAQ. V is cut by 5 bases and J by 4 bases, and the space between the germline ends is 18 bases. Its CDR3 holds 16 amino acids, cysteine through phenylalanine. The read is trimmed to its CDR3 DNA, 48 bases read in frame from base 1. Each collaborating institution followed its own protocols to collect whole blood in K2EDTA tubes. Collaborator samples were shipped for TCRbeta analysis as frozen whole blood, isolated PBMCs, or DNA extracted from either sample type. This clone was observed a handful of times. Its antigen is still unknown. Nothing much larger sits one base from this clone, and base qualities are not available. The immunoSEQ Assay, a bias-controlled multiplex PCR, was used to amplify TCRbeta CDR3 regions from genomic DNA. From the authors' description of their analysis: The number of nucleated cells in each sample was estimated by amplification of reference gene primers within the assay. To quantify the absolute abundance of each unique TCRbeta CDR3 rearrangement, sequence reads were collapsed and filtered. For each sample, productive Simpson clonality was calculated as the square root of Simpson's diversity index over productive rearrangements. TCRdb stores this immuneACCESS table with in-frame sequences only. Part of the clones is absent; in the studies checked, under half of the shortfall reflects unresolved V genes, and no reason is known for the rest. That table supplies the V and J calls and clone size; D and trimming were determined from the DNA. Present in this sample are over 130,000 clones, about 80% of which were seen just once. Jointly, the top ten make up around 8% of the sample.

This sequence uses TRBV7-8 and TRBJ2-1; TRBD2 might be the D gene, on 7 matching bases. Sequenced: peripheral blood. The receptor was isolated from a human donor in a cohort sampled during active COVID-19. The bases are TGTGCCAGCAGCCCCAGGGAGGGCCAGGGGTACAATGAGCAGTTCTTC. This codes for CASSPREGQGYNEQFF.